This is a list of T cell receptor beta chains from one sample in a study of CD8 T cells in ankylosing spondylitis. TCRdb ran MiXCR on the 5' RACE reads and lists one entry per CDR3 protein. The sample shows some 140,000 distinct CDR3 sequences, 7% to 9% of them seen only once. What was sequenced was synovial fluid, either unsorted or a sorted T cell fraction (not recorded which). Source of these receptors: a male donor with ankylosing spondylitis. The CDR3 runs from the conserved cysteine through the conserved F or W. D genes are given only for firm matches. Clone sizes are given selectively: once, few, many, or a class where the clone is expanded.

j_call: TRBJ1-1
clone_size: many
d_call: NA
v_call: TRBV9
cdr3_nt: TGTGCCAGCAGCGTAGTAGGGACTGAAGCTTTCTTT
cdr3_aa: CASSVVGTEAFF

j_call: TRBJ2-2
clone_size: many
d_call: TRBD1
v_call: TRBV27
cdr3_nt: TGTGCCAGCAGTCTGTTCGGACAGGGCGCGAACACCGGGGAGCTGTTTTTT
cdr3_aa: CASSLFGQGANTGELFF

j_call: TRBJ2-5
clone_size: many
d_call: NA
v_call: TRBV7-3
cdr3_nt: TGTGCCAGCAGCCAAGGCAGCCAAGAGACCCAGTACTTC
cdr3_aa: CASSQGSQETQYF

j_call: TRBJ1-6
clone_size: many
d_call: NA
v_call: TRBV5-1
cdr3_nt: TGCGCCAGCAGCTTTTACGGGCATTCGGATTCACCCCTCCACTTT
cdr3_aa: CASSFYGHSDSPLHF

j_call: TRBJ1-2
clone_size: NA
d_call: NA
v_call: TRBV29-1
cdr3_nt: TGCAGCGTCAGGGGAAATGAGGATGGCTACACCTTC
cdr3_aa: CSVRGNEDGYTF

j_call: TRBJ1-2
clone_size: many
d_call: TRBD1
v_call: TRBV18
cdr3_nt: TGTGCCAGCTCACTACAGGAGACAGGGGCACACGGCTACACCTTC
cdr3_aa: CASSLQETGAHGYTF

j_call: TRBJ2-1
clone_size: many
d_call: TRBD2
v_call: TRBV20-1
cdr3_nt: TGCAGTGCTAGACGGGGCGGGGGGGCCAATGAGCAGTTCTTC
cdr3_aa: CSARRGGGANEQFF

j_call: TRBJ2-7
clone_size: few
d_call: NA
v_call: TRBV11-2
cdr3_nt: TGTGCCAGCAGCATTAAGTGGGACGGAACCTACGAGCAGTACTTC
cdr3_aa: CASSIKWDGTYEQYF

j_call: TRBJ2-7
clone_size: NA
d_call: TRBD2
v_call: TRBV28
cdr3_nt: TGTGCCAGCAGTTCGGGGACTAGCCTCTCCTACGAGCAGTACTTC
cdr3_aa: CASSSGTSLSYEQYF

j_call: TRBJ1-4
clone_size: many
d_call: TRBD1
v_call: TRBV7-3
cdr3_nt: TGTGCCAGCAGTTTAACCGGGACAGAGAATGAAAAACTGTTTTTT
cdr3_aa: CASSLTGTENEKLFF

j_call: TRBJ2-7
clone_size: many
d_call: TRBD2
v_call: TRBV28
cdr3_nt: TGTGCCAGCAGTTATGGGACTAGCGGGAGATCGGTCTACGAGCAGTACTTC
cdr3_aa: CASSYGTSGRSVYEQYF

j_call: TRBJ2-3
clone_size: many
d_call: TRBD2
v_call: TRBV5-1
cdr3_nt: TGCGCCAGCATTCCTAGCGGTCGAGATACGCAGTATTTT
cdr3_aa: CASIPSGRDTQYF

j_call: TRBJ2-1
clone_size: NA
d_call: TRBD2
v_call: TRBV28
cdr3_nt: TGTGCCAGCAGCCCCTACGACTTTAGCGGGAGGTTTCGTAATGAGCAGTTCTTC
cdr3_aa: CASSPYDFSGRFRNEQFF

j_call: TRBJ2-1
clone_size: many
d_call: TRBD2
v_call: TRBV28
cdr3_nt: TGTGCCAGCAGCTCTAGCGGGAGTGACACCTGGGGAGAGCAGTTCTTC
cdr3_aa: CASSSSGSDTWGEQFF

j_call: TRBJ1-4
clone_size: NA
d_call: NA
v_call: TRBV12-3/TRBV12-4
cdr3_nt: TGTGCCAGCAGTCCCCGGCAGGGGAGCGAAAAACTGTTTTTT
cdr3_aa: CASSPRQGSEKLFF

j_call: TRBJ1-1
clone_size: many
d_call: NA
v_call: TRBV12-3/TRBV12-4
cdr3_nt: TGTGCCAGCAGCTACATTGAGTACACTGAAGCTTTCTTT
cdr3_aa: CASSYIEYTEAFF